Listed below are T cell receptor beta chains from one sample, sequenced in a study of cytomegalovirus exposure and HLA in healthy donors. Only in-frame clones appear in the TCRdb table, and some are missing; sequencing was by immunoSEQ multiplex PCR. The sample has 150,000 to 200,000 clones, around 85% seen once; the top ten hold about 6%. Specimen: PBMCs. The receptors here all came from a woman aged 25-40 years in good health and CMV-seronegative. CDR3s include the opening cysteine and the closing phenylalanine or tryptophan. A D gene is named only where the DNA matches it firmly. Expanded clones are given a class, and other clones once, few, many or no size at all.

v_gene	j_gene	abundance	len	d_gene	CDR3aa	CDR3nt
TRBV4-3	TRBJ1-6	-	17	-	CASSQDPLAGNNSPLHF	TGCGCCAGCAGCCAAGATCCTCTGGCAGGGAATAATTCACCCCTCCACTTT
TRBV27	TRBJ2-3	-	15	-	CASSLTEPSTDTQYF	TGTGCCAGCAGCCTGACAGAACCTTCCACAGATACGCAGTATTTT
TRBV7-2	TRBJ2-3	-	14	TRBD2	CASSFTSGTDTQYF	TGTGCCAGCAGCTTTACTAGCGGCACAGATACGCAGTATTTT
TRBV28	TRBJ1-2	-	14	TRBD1	CASSPQGANYGYTF	TGTGCCAGCAGTCCACAGGGGGCAAACTATGGCTACACCTTC
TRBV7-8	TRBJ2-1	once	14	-	CASSLVGSYNEQFF	TGTGCCAGCAGCTTAGTGGGCAGCTACAATGAGCAGTTCTTC
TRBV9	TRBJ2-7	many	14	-	CASSGGTPPYEQYF	TGTGCCAGCAGCGGGGGTACCCCTCCATACGAGCAGTACTTC
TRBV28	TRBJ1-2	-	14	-	CASSQGTHNYGYTF	TGTGCCAGCAGTCAAGGGACGCACAACTATGGCTACACCTTC
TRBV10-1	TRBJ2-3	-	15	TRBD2	CASGGLEVSTDTQYF	TGCGCCAGCGGGGGACTAGAAGTATCCACAGATACGCAGTATTTT
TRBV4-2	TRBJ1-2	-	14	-	CASSQRGINYGYTF	TGTGCCAGCAGCCAGAGGGGGATAAACTATGGCTACACCTTC
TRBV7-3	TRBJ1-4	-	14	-	CASSFSRVREKLFF	TGTGCCAGCAGCTTTAGTCGCGTACGGGAAAAACTGTTTTTT
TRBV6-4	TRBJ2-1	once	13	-	CASSDSGVSEQFF	TGTGCCAGCAGTGACTCAGGGGTTAGTGAGCAGTTCTTC
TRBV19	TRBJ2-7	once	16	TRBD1	CASSIVGTGPSDEQYF	TGTGCCAGTAGTATTGTTGGGACAGGGCCCTCTGACGAGCAGTACTTC
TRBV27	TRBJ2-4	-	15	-	CASSYRGEAKNIQYF	TGTGCCAGCAGTTACAGAGGGGAAGCCAAAAACATTCAGTACTTC
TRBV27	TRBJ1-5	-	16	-	CASSLSVTGVNQPQHF	TGTGCCAGCAGTTTATCTGTTACGGGAGTCAATCAGCCCCAGCATTTT
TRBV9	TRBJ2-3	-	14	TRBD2	CASSVEGGTDTQYF	TGTGCCAGCAGCGTAGAGGGAGGGACAGATACGCAGTATTTT
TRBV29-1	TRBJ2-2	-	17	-	CSGWSTSWGGPIGELFF	TGCAGCGGATGGTCGACCTCTTGGGGGGGCCCCATCGGGGAGCTGTTTTTT
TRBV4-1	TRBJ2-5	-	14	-	CASSQDRSGETQYF	TGCGCCAGCAGCCAAGATCGGAGTGGGGAGACCCAGTACTTC
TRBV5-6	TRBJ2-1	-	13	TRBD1	CASNTGTVNEQFF	TGTGCCAGCAACACCGGGACAGTCAATGAGCAGTTCTTC
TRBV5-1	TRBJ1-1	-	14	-	CASSLEASSTEAFF	TGCGCCAGCAGCTTGGAGGCGTCATCCACTGAAGCTTTCTTT
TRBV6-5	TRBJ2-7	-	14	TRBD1	CASTKQPRTGEQYF	TGTGCCAGCACCAAACAACCCCGGACAGGCGAGCAGTACTTC
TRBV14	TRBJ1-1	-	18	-	CASSQEDRFVRGNTEAFF	TGTGCCAGCAGCCAAGAAGACCGATTTGTGAGGGGGAACACTGAAGCTTTCTTT
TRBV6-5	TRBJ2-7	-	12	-	CASGTGSYEQYF	TGTGCCAGCGGTACAGGTTCCTACGAGCAGTACTTC
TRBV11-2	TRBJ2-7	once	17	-	CASSLDPAKSGSYEQYF	TGTGCCAGCAGCTTAGATCCTGCGAAGTCCGGCTCCTACGAGCAGTACTTC
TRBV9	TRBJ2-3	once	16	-	CASSVDGVSYGYTQYF	TGTGCCAGCAGCGTAGATGGGGTATCTTATGGTTATACGCAGTATTTT
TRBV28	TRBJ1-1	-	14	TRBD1	CASSKTGAQTEAFF	TGTGCCAGCAGCAAGACAGGGGCGCAGACTGAAGCTTTCTTT
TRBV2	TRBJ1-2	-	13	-	CASSEGGNYGYTF	TGTGCCAGCAGTGAAGGGGGGAACTATGGCTACACCTTC
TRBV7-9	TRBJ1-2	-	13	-	CASSLVGDYGYTF	TGTGCCAGCAGCTTAGTAGGAGACTATGGCTACACCTTC
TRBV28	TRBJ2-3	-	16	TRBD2	CASSFMASGSFGTQYF	TGTGCCAGCAGTTTCATGGCTAGCGGGAGTTTCGGCACGCAGTATTTT
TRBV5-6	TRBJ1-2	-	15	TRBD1	CASSLWTGSNYGYTF	TGTGCCAGCAGCTTGTGGACAGGGAGTAACTATGGCTACACCTTC